These 17 T cell receptor beta chains originate from one sample sequenced in a study of beta chain features in type 1 diabetes. As every portion of the isolated RNA was reverse transcribed, the sequencing read expressed TCRB transcripts. Data came from immunoSEQ multiplex PCR; TCRdb stores just in-frame clones and leaves some out. The sample yields about 410,000 clones, around 13% seen once. Sequencing was performed on naive CD4+ T cells from blood. The source of these receptors is a man aged 30-40 years in good health.

In its sample, this clone was seen a few times. The rearrangement links TRBV15 to TRBJ1-1, with D hard to call. CDR1 and CDR2 (germline): LNHNV, YYDKDF (reference sequence). CDR3 length equals 14 residues. V gave up 1 base and J gave up 0 bases, with 6 bases separating them. CDR3 in amino acids: CATSRGQMNTEAFF. The CDR3 DNA reads as TGTGCCACCAGCAGAGGCCAGATGAACACTGAAGCTTTCTTT. The full variable domain, its missing parts supplied by reference TRBV15 and TRBJ1-1, is DAMVIQNPRYQVTQFGKPVTLSCSQTLNHNVMYWYQQKSSQAPKLLFHYYDKDFNNEADTPDNFQSRRPNTSFCFLDIRSPGLGDTAMYLCATSRGQMNTEAFFGQGTRLTVV.

The chain has TRBV5-1 and TRBJ2-1; tentative D call: TRBD2 (6 bases). Germline CDR1 and CDR2: SGHRS and YFSETQ. This CDR3 contains 18 residues. The V and J ends lost 4 bases and 2 bases respectively, with 22 bases between them. This CDR3 reads CASSPTTSSLTPYNEQFF. The CDR3 DNA follows: TGCGCCAGCAGCCCGACGACTAGTTCCCTAACACCCTACAATGAGCAGTTCTTC.

The sample holds a few counts of this clone. The chain has TRBV7-9 and TRBJ2-5; no firm D call. The CDR3 totals 14 residues. The V and J ends lost 1 base and 2 bases respectively, with 8 bases between them. Germline lookup yields CDR1 SEHNR and CDR2 FQNEAQ (reference sequence). CDR3 region: CASSLVSRQETQYF. The CDR3 nucleotides read TGTGCCAGCAGCTTAGTTTCTAGACAAGAGACCCAGTACTTC.

This clone was recorded a few times. The chain uses TRBV6-5 and TRBJ2-1; 10 nucleotides agree with TRBD2. Trimming at V came to 5 bases and at J to 4 bases, leaving 5 bases not matched to a gene. This CDR3 has 15 amino acids. Germline values: CDR1 MNHEY, CDR2 SVGAGI. The CDR3 DNA follows: TGTGCCAGCAGTCGTCAAGCGGGGGGGTACAATGAGCAGTTCTTC. Encoded protein: CASSRQAGGYNEQFF.

This clone was seen more than once but under ten times. The chain combines TRBV7-8 with TRBJ2-1, with 10 positions matching TRBD1. V was pared by 3 bases and J by 9 bases, with 5 bases of the junction left unmatched. Per the germline V gene, CDR1 is SGHVS and CDR2 is FQNEAQ. The CDR3 contains 14 residues. CDR3 in DNA: TGTGCCAGCAGCTTGACAGGGGGCTACGCTGAGCAGTTCTTC. Its translation is CASSLTGGYAEQFF.

This chain uses TRBV29-1 with TRBJ1-3; the D gene is possibly TRBD1 (5 bases). Germline V CDR1 and CDR2: SQVTM, ANQGSEA. This CDR3 region has 12 residues. The V end lost 5 bases, the J end lost 2 bases, and 7 bases lay between the germline ends. The DNA of the CDR3 is TGCAGCGTTAAAGGGGCTGGAAACACCATATATTTT. As protein: CSVKGAGNTIYF. Full variable domain (remainder filled in from reference TRBV29-1 and TRBJ1-3): SAVISQKPSRDICQRGTSLTIQCQVDSQVTMMFWYRQQPGQSLTLIATANQGSEATYESGFVIDKFPISRPNLTFSTLTVSNMSPEDSSIYLCSVKGAGNTIYFGEGSWLTVV.

The V and J genes are TRBV5-1 and TRBJ1-5, with 8 bases identical to TRBD1. The germline V gene encodes CDR1 SGHRS and CDR2 YFSETQ. The CDR3 sequence is 15 residues long. V lost 4 bases and J lost 3; bases outside the gene matches: 6. As DNA, the CDR3 is TGCGCCAGCAGCAGCGGGACAGGAAACAATCAGCCCCAGCATTTT. Amino acid sequence: CASSSGTGNNQPQHF.

This clone was counted between two and nine times. This chain joins TRBV7-2 and TRBJ2-3; weak D call: TRBD1 (5 bases). The V end was cut by 1 base, the J end by 0 bases, with 11 bases between. Germline assignment: CDR1 SGHTA and CDR2 FQGNSA. CDR3 length: 16 amino acids. The CDR3 nucleotides read TGTGCCAGCAGCTTAGGCGCTGGGGCTAGCACAGATACGCAGTATTTT. Translating gives CASSLGAGASTDTQYF.

This clone was seen more than once but under ten times. The sample contains more than one DNA sequence encoding this CDR3. The chain is built from TRBV30 and TRBJ1-1; no definite D call. Between the trimmed V and J ends, which lost 0 bases and 7 bases, there was a span of 12 bases. The germline CDR1 and CDR2 sequences are GTSNPN and SVGIG (reference sequence). The CDR3 contains 13 residues. CDR3 residues: CAWSVLSRSEAFF. The CDR3 region has the DNA TGTGCCTGGAGTGTACTATCCCGGAGTGAAGCTTTCTTT.

This clone was seen only a few times. The gene calls are TRBV15 and TRBJ2-5; D uncertain. CDR1 LNHNV and CDR2 YYDKDF come from the germline V gene (reference sequence). V was clipped by 4 bases and J by 5 bases, with 8 bases between them. CDR3 length equals 12 residues. The CDR3 reads CATSMRWETQYF. Written as DNA, the CDR3 is TGTGCCACCAGCATGAGGTGGGAGACCCAGTACTTC.

V gene TRBV7-9 combines with J gene TRBJ2-3; 7 bases line up with TRBD1. The J segment lost 2 bases and the V segment lost 5 bases, leaving 7 bases of the junction unmatched. The CDR3 is 15 residues long. Germline V gene lookup returns CDR1 SEHNR and CDR2 FQNEAQ (reference sequence). The CDR3 spells CASSQGDRPTDTQYF. The CDR3 DNA is TGTGCCAGCAGCCAAGGGGACAGACCCACAGATACGCAGTATTTT.

V gene TRBV7-9 combines with J gene TRBJ2-6; the D is unclear. CDR1 SEHNR and CDR2 FQNEAQ come from the germline V gene (reference sequence). The CDR3 contains 16 residues. Trimming shortened V by 1 base and J by 4 bases, and 11 bases separated the two germline ends. CDR3 residues: CASSLGAAHGANVLTF. The CDR3 DNA reads TGTGCCAGCAGCTTAGGGGCCGCCCACGGGGCCAACGTCCTGACTTTC.

J is TRBJ1-1 and V is TRBV7-2; 8 positions match TRBD1. Germline values: CDR1 SGHTA, CDR2 FQGNSA. The junction had 5 bases not matched to a gene; V was cut back by 5 bases and J by 0 bases. The CDR3 spans 15 residues. CDR3 in DNA: TGTGCCAGCAGCCCACGACAGGGGTTGAACACTGAAGCTTTCTTT. It yields the protein CASSPRQGLNTEAFF.

The chain couples TRBV20-1 to TRBJ1-1; D may be TRBD1 (5 bases). Germline V gene data show CDR1 as DFQATT and CDR2 as SNEGSKA (reference sequence). This CDR3 contains 11 residues. The CDR3 reads CSLQGNTEAFF. The CDR3 DNA sequence: TGCAGCCTGCAGGGGAACACTGAAGCTTTCTTT.

This clone appeared a few times. This sequence may be a read error, since a much larger clone differs from it by one base. CDR3 residues: CASSQDETQYF. The CDR3 DNA reads as TGTGCCAGCAGCCAAGACGAGACCCAGTACTTC. This rearrangement joins TRBV4-2 to TRBJ2-5; D remains unclear. Germline values: CDR1 LGHNA, CDR2 YNFKEQ. The CDR3 extends over 11 amino acids. V lost 0 bases and J lost 5, with 1 base in between.

The J gene is TRBJ2-3, the V gene TRBV18, with 7 nucleotides matching TRBD1. J gave up 4 bases and V 3 bases, and 1 base lay outside the gene matches. This CDR3 spans 13 amino acids. Germline V gene data show CDR1 as KGHSH and CDR2 as LQKENI. In DNA form, the CDR3 reads TGTGCCAGCTCACCGGGACAGTCAGATACGCAGTATTTT. This codes for CASSPGQSDTQYF.

This clone came up a few times. This chain links TRBV27 with TRBJ1-1, with TRBD1 as a possible D gene (6 bases). The CDR3 spans 13 residues. Trimming removed 3 bases from V and 8 bases from J, with 13 bases in between. In germline, CDR1 is MNHEY, CDR2 SMNVEV (reference sequence). CDR3 DNA sequence: TGTGCCAGCAGTTTTAGGGACACACGAGAAGCTTTCTTT. This translates into CASSFRDTREAFF.